The sequence of this T cell receptor beta chain was determined in a study of blood T cell repertoires in COVID-19. Study-level information: COVID-19 samples collected from the United States, Italy and Spain covered acute and convalescent phases. Sources were T cells, B-cell-depleted T cells, or PBMCs; the material itself was cDNA or gDNA.

Original data processing: By means of reference gene primer amplification, nucleated cell counts were estimated. The protocol was immunoSEQ multiplex PCR, while the TCRdb copy is restricted to in-frame clones and leaves out a portion. V, J and clone size are taken as reported in that table, and D and trimming were inferred from the DNA itself. The sample has about 140,000 clones, about nine tenths seen once. Sequenced input: peripheral blood. The receptor was isolated from a human donor with COVID-19, enrolled during active disease. The donor label of this sample is uncertain.

The CDR3 loop is CAVTPTSSTDTQYF. The DNA of the CDR3 is TGTGCCGTAACCCCCACATCCAGCACAGATACGCAGTATTTT. This sequence joins TRBV28 and TRBJ2-3; no firm D call. This CDR3 region has 14 residues. Germline CDR1 MDHEN, CDR2 SYDVKM. V was shortened by 11 bases and J by 0 bases, with 15 bases between the two germline ends.